This T cell receptor (beta chain) was sequenced during a study of Ad26.COV2.S vaccination and SARS-CoV-2 variants. TCRdb keeps only in-frame clones here, not all; method: immunoSEQ multiplex PCR. The sample records about 87,000 clones, about four fifths being singletons. On this clone itself: The target antigen is unknown.

The CDR3 is 14 residues long. The germline CDR1 and CDR2 sequences are SEHNR and FQNEAQ (reference sequence). Trimming took 5 bases from V and 5 from J, leaving 14 bases between them. Study results and caveats: Substantial response breadth was reportedly seen for spike-specific CD8+ and CD4+ T cells after vaccination. The TCR breadth and depth analyses may have produced an underestimate of total T cell responses. Individuals receiving vaccine had higher spike-specific TCR breadth than placebo recipients did.

This receptor was obtained from a human donor who had recovered from COVID-19. Sequencing was performed on peripheral blood, taken after recovery from COVID-19. The rearrangement joins TRBV7-9 to TRBJ2-3; D is possibly TRBD1 (6 bases). The CDR3 DNA reads TGTGCCAGCAGCCATACAGGGTTCGGAGATACGCAGTATTTT. This codes for CASSHTGFGDTQYF.